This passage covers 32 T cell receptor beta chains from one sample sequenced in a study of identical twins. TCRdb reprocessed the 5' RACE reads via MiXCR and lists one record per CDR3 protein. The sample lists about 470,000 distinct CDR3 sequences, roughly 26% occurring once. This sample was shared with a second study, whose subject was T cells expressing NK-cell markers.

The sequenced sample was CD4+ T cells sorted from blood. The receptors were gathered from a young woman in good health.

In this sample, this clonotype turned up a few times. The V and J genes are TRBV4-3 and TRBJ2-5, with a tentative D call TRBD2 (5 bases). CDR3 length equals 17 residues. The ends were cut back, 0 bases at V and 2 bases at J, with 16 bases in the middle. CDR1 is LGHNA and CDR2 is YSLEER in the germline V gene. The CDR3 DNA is TGCGCCAGCAGCCAAGATTATCGGGGTTTGGTTCAAGAGACCCAGTACTTC. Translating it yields CASSQDYRGLVQETQYF.

The CDR3 sequence is CASSYSRDSPTGELFF. As DNA, the CDR3 is TGTGCCAGCAGTTACTCGAGGGACAGTCCTACCGGGGAGCTGTTTTTT. This chain joins TRBV6-5 and TRBJ2-2, with TRBD1 identical over 7 bases. Per germline, CDR1 MNHEY and CDR2 SVGAGI. The CDR3 contains 16 residues. With V trimmed by 0 bases and J by 5 bases, 6 bases remained unmatched.

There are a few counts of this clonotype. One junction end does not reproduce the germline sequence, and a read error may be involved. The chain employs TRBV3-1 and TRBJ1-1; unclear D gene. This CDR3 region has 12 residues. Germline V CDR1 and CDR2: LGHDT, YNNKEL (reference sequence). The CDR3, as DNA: TGTGCCAGCAGCCAAGAGTTCCGAACCGCTTTGTTT. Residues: CASSQEFRTALF. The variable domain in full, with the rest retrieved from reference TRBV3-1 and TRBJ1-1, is DTAVSQTPKYLVTQMGNDKSIKCEQNLGHDTMYWYKQDSKKFLKIMFSYNNKELIINETVPNRFSPKSPDKAHLNLHINSLELGDSAVYFCASSQEFRTALFGQGTRLTVV.

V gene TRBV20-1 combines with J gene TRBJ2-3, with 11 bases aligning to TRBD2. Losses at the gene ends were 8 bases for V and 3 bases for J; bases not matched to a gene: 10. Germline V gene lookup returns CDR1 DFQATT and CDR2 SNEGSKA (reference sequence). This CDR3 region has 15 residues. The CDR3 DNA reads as TGCAGTACCGAAGGGCCTAGCGGGGGGACAGATACGCAGTATTTT. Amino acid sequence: CSTEGPSGGTDTQYF.

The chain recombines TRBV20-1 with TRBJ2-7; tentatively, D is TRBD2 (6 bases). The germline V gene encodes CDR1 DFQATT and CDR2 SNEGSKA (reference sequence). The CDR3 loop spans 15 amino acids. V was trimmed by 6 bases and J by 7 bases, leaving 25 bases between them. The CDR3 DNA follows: TGCAGTGCAACCCATCTGGCGGGACTCCCCTTGGAGCAGTACTTC. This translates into CSATHLAGLPLEQYF.

CDR3 coding DNA: TGCAGTGCTAGAGATAGGCCGGGACTACCCACAGATACGCAGTATTTT. Translation gives CSARDRPGLPTDTQYF. This chain uses TRBV20-1 with TRBJ2-3, with TRBD2 identical over 7 bases. V lost 0 bases to trimming and J lost 2 bases; unmatched junction nucleotides: 8. Looked up from germline, CDR1 is DFQATT and CDR2 is SNEGSKA (reference sequence). The CDR3 loop spans 16 amino acids.

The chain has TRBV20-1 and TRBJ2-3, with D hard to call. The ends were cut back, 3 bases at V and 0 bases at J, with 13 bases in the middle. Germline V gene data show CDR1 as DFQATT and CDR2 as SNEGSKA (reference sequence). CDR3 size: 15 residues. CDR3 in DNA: TGCAGTGCTAGCTCGCAAACCCCTAGCACAGATACGCAGTATTTT. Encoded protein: CSASSQTPSTDTQYF.

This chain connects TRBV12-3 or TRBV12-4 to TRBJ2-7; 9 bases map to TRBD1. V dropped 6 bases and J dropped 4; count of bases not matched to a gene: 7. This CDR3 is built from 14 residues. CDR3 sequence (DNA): TGTGCCAGCAGAGAGGACAGGGGAATTTACGAGCAGTACTTC. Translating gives CASREDRGIYEQYF.

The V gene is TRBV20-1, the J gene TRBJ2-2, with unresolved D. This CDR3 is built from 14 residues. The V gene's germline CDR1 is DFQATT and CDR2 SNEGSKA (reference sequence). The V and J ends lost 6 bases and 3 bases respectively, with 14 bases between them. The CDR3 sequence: CSAPRPGYTGELFF. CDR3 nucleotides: TGCAGTGCCCCCAGGCCCGGCTACACCGGGGAGCTGTTTTTT.

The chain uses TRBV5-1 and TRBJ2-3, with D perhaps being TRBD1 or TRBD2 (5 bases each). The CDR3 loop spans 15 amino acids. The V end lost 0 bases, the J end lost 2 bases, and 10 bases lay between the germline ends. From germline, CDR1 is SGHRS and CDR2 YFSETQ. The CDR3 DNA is TGCGCCAGCAGCTTGGGGGGGATAGACACAGATACGCAGTATTTT. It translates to CASSLGGIDTDTQYF.

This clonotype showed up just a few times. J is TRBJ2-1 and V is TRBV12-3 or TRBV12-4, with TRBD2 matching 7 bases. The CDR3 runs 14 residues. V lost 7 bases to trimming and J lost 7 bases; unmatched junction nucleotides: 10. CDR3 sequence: CASTMAGVGNEQFF. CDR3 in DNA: TGTGCCAGCACGATGGCGGGAGTAGGAAATGAGCAGTTCTTC.

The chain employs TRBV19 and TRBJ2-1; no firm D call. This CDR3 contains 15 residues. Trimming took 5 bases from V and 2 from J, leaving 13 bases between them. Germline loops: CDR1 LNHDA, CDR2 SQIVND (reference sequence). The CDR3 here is CASSYLLSAYNEQFF. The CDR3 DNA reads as TGTGCCAGTAGTTATCTGCTCTCTGCCTACAATGAGCAGTTCTTC.

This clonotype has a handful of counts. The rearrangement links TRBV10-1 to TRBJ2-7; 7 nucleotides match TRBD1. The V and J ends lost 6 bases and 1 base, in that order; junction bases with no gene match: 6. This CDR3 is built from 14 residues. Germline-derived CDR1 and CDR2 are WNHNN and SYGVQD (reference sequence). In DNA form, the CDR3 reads TGCGCCAGCAGGGAGACAGGGCATTCCTACGAGCAGTACTTC. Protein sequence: CASRETGHSYEQYF.

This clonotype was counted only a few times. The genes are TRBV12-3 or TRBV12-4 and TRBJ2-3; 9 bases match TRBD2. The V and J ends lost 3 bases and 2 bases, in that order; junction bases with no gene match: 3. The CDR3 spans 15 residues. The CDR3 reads CASSFAGGITDTQYF. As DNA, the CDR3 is TGTGCCAGCAGTTTTGCGGGAGGGATCACAGATACGCAGTATTTT.

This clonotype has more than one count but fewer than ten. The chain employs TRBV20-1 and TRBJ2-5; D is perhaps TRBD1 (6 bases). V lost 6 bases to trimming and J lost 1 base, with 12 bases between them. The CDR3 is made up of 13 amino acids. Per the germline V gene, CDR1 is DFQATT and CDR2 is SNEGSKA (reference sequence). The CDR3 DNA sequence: TGCAGTGCCCCCAGGGGCCGCCAAGAGACCCAGTACTTC. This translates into CSAPRGRQETQYF.

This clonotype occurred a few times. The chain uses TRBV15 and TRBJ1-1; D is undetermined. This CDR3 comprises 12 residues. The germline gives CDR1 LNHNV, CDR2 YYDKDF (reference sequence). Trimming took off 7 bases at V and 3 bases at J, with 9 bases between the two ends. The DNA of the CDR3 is TGTGCCACCAACGGGCGGCACACTGAAGCTTTCTTT. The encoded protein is CATNGRHTEAFF.

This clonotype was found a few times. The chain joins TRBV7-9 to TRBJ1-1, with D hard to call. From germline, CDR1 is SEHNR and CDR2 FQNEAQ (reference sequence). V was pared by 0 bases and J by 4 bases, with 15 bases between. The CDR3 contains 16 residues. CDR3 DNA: TGTGCCAGCAGCTTAGCAGGGCGGGGATTAGGCACTGAAGCTTTCTTT. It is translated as CASSLAGRGLGTEAFF. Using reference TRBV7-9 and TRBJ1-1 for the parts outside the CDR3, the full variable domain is DTGVSQNPRHKITKRGQNVTFRCDPISEHNRLYWYRQTLGQGPEFLTYFQNEAQLEKSRLLSDRFSAERPKGSFSTLEIQRTEQGDSAMYLCASSLAGRGLGTEAFFGQGTRLTVV.

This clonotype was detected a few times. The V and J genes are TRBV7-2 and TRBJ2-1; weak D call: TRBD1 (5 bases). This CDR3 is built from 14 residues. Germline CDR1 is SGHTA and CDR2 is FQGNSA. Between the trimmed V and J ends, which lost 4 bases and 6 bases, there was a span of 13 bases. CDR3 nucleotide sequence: TGTGCCAGCAGCTCCCAAACAGGATTCAATGAGCAGTTCTTC. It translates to CASSSQTGFNEQFF.

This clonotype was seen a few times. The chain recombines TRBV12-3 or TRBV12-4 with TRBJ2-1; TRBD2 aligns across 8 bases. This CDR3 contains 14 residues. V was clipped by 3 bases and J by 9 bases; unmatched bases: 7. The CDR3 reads CASSFKRGFFEQFF. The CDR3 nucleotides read TGTGCCAGCAGTTTTAAGCGGGGGTTTTTTGAGCAGTTCTTC.

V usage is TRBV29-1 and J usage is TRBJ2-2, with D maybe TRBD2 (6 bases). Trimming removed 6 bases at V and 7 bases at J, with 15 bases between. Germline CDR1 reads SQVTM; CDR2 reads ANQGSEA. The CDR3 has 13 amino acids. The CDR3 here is CSVAGTLGGELFF. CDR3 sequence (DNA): TGCAGCGTGGCCGGGACTCTGGGCGGGGAGCTGTTTTTT.

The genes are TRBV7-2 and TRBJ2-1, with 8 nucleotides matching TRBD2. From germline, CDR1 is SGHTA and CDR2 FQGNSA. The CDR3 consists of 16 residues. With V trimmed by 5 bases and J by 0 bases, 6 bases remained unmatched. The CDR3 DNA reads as TGTGCCAGCAGCCCAGTAGCGGGGAGCTCCTACAATGAGCAGTTCTTC. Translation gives CASSPVAGSSYNEQFF.

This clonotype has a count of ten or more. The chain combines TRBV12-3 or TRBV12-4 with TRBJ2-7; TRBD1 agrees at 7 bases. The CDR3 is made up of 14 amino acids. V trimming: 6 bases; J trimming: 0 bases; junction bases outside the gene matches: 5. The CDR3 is CASSPGTDSYEQYF. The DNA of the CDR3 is TGTGCCAGCAGCCCGGGGACAGACTCCTACGAGCAGTACTTC.

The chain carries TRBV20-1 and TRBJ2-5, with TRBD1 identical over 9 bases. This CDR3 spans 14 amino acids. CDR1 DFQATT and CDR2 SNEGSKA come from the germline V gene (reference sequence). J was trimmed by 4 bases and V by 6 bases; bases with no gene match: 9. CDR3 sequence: CSALGTGNPETQYF. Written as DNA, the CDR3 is TGCAGTGCCCTCGGGACAGGGAACCCAGAGACCCAGTACTTC.

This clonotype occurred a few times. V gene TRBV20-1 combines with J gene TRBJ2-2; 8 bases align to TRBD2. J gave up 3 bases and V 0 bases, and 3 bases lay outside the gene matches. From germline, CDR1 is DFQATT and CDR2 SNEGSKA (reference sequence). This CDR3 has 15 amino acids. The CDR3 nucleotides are TGCAGTGCTAGAGACGGGACTAGGTACACCGGGGAGCTGTTTTTT. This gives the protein CSARDGTRYTGELFF.

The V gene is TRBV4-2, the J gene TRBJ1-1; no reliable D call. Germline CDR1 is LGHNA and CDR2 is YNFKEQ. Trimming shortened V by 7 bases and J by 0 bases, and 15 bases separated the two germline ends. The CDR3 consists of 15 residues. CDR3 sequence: CASTPETAMNTEAFF. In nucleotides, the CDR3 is TGTGCCAGCACCCCAGAGACCGCGATGAACACTGAAGCTTTCTTT.

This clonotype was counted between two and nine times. This chain's CDR3 is CSARDPAGGGYEQYF. In nucleotides, the CDR3 is TGCAGTGCTAGAGATCCAGCGGGGGGTGGATACGAGCAGTACTTC. The chain recombines TRBV20-1 with TRBJ2-7, with 9 bases identical to TRBD2. The CDR3 totals 15 residues. Germline V gene sequence: CDR1 DFQATT, CDR2 SNEGSKA (reference sequence). J gave up 4 bases and V 0 bases, and 7 bases lay outside the gene matches.

The CDR3 DNA follows: TGTGCCAGCAGGTTGCGGGTGGGGCATGAGCAGTTCTTC. It encodes CASRLRVGHEQFF. The chain uses TRBV12-3 or TRBV12-4 and TRBJ2-1, with D possibly being TRBD1 or TRBD2 (5 bases each). This CDR3 comprises 13 residues. V was shortened by 6 bases and J by 8 bases, with 14 bases between the two germline ends.

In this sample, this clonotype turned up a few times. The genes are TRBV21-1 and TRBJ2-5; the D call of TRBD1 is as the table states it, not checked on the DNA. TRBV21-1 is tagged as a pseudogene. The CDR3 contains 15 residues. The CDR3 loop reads CASSTGTGPQETQYF. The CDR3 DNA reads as TGTGCCAGCAGCACGGGGACAGGGCCACAAGAGACCCAGTACTTC.

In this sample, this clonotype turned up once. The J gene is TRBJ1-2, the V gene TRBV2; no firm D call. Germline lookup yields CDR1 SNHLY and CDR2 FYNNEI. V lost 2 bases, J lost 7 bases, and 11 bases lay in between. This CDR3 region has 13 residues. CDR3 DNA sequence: TGTGCCAGCAGTGAATCGGGGTTTGGTGGCTACACCTTC. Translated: CASSESGFGGYTF.

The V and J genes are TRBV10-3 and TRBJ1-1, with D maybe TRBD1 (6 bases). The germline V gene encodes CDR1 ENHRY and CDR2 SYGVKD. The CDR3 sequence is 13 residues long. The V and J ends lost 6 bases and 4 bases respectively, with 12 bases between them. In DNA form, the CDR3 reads TGTGCCATCAGCCTTACAGGGTCCACTGAAGCTTTCTTT. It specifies CAISLTGSTEAFF.

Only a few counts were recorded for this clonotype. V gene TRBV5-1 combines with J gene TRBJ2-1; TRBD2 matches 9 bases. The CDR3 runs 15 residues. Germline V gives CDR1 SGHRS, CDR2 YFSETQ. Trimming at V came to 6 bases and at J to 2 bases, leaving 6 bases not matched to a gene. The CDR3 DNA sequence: TGCGCCAGCACCCAAGTAGCGGGGGCCTACAATGAGCAGTTCTTC. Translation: CASTQVAGAYNEQFF.

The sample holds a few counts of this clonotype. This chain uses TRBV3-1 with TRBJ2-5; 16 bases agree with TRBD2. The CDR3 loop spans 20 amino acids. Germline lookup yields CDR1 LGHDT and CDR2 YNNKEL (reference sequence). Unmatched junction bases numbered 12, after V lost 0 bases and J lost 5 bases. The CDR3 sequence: CASSQDLRGTSGGARETQYF. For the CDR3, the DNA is TGTGCCAGCAGCCAAGACTTAAGAGGGACTAGCGGGGGGGCGAGGGAGACCCAGTACTTC.